Each of the 25 T cell receptor beta chains below was sequenced from the same sample in a study of T cells after posttransplantation cyclophosphamide. Busulfan-fludarabine conditioning, marrow transplant, and cyclophosphamide on days +3 and +4 were administered. The data were produced by immunoSEQ multiplex PCR, yet TCRdb's version contains in-frame clones alone and is incomplete. Altogether about 36,000 clones are present, just under 80% being singletons, with the ten largest covering roughly 8.3%. Sequences were derived from CD4+ T cells sorted from blood, sampled around 2,000 days after a stem cell transplant with posttransplant cyclophosphamide. The receptors were gathered from a female patient aged 40-50 years who received an allogeneic stem cell transplant from a related donor, was CMV-positive, and had no GVHD. The graft donor may have contributed some T cells.

The chain carries TRBV27 and TRBJ2-1, with 9 bases aligning to TRBD1. The CDR3 loop spans 16 amino acids. The germline V gene encodes CDR1 MNHEY and CDR2 SMNVEV (reference sequence). Trimming took 8 bases from V and 2 from J; bases not matched to a gene: 10. CDR3 sequence: CASQGSGTGTYNEQFF. In DNA, the CDR3 is TGTGCCAGCCAGGGTTCTGGGACAGGGACCTACAATGAGCAGTTCTTC.

The chain joins TRBV25-1 to TRBJ1-2; D ambiguous. The germline V gene encodes CDR1 MGHDK and CDR2 SYGVNS. This CDR3 is built from 13 residues. V lost 1 base to trimming and J lost 4 bases, with 7 bases between them. The CDR3 loop reads CASSESMSYGYTF. Written as DNA, the CDR3 is TGTGCCAGCAGTGAATCCATGAGCTATGGCTACACCTTC.

The V gene is TRBV7-9, the J gene TRBJ2-1; TRBD2 agrees at 14 bases. The CDR3 length is 16 residues. V gave up 10 bases and J gave up 9 bases; unmatched junction bases: 14. CDR1 is SEHNR and CDR2 is FQNEAQ in the germline V gene (reference sequence). CDR3 protein: CANTYLTSGGEIEQFF. As DNA, the CDR3 is TGTGCCAATACCTACCTGACTAGCGGGGGGGAGATTGAGCAGTTCTTC.

The chain recombines TRBV7-8 with TRBJ1-2; D perhaps matches TRBD1 (5 bases). The V end lost 5 bases, the J end lost 6 bases, and 10 bases lay between the germline ends. The germline gives CDR1 SGHVS, CDR2 FQNEAQ. This CDR3 contains 12 residues. CDR3 sequence reads: CASSTGRNGYTF. CDR3 coding DNA: TGTGCCAGCAGCACAGGTCGGAATGGCTACACCTTC.

This sequence joins TRBV18 and TRBJ1-1; 7 nucleotides match TRBD1. Germline-derived CDR1 and CDR2 are KGHSH and LQKENI. The CDR3 contains 15 residues. V trimming: 1 base; J trimming: 5 bases; junction bases outside the gene matches: 7. This chain's CDR3 is CASSPRGDRATEAFF. CDR3 DNA sequence: TGTGCCAGCTCACCACGTGGGGACAGAGCGACTGAAGCTTTCTTT.

The V gene is TRBV28, the J gene TRBJ1-1, with TRBD1 matching 8 bases. Germline values: CDR1 MDHEN, CDR2 SYDVKM. J was trimmed by 12 bases and V by 10 bases; bases with no gene match: 16. The CDR3 spans 13 residues. The CDR3 here is CATFREDREKTFF. DNA of the CDR3: TGTGCCACCTTTAGAGAGGACAGGGAGAAAACTTTCTTT.

V gene TRBV7-2 combines with J gene TRBJ2-3, with 7 bases aligning to TRBD2. The length of the CDR3 is 13 residues. After removal of 3 bases from V and 6 bases from J, the junction contained 3 bases not matched to a gene. CDR1 and CDR2 (germline): SGHTA, FQGNSA. The CDR3 sequence is CASSFGGGDTQYF. Written as DNA, the CDR3 is TGTGCCAGCAGCTTTGGGGGAGGGGATACGCAGTATTTT.

This sequence joins TRBV5-8 and TRBJ2-5; 11 bases line up with TRBD2. Germline CDR1 is SGHTS and CDR2 is YDEGEE. V gave up 4 bases and J gave up 1 base; unmatched junction bases: 12. The CDR3 extends over 18 amino acids. The CDR3, as DNA: TGTGCCAGCAGCCCCGGCCGACTAGCGGGGAGCGTCCAAGAGACCCAGTACTTC. It is translated as CASSPGRLAGSVQETQYF.

This clone was observed once. The V gene is TRBV15, the J gene TRBJ1-5, with D unresolved. The CDR3 length is 15 residues. CDR1 and CDR2 (germline): LNHNV, YYDKDF (reference sequence). Trimming stripped 0 bases from V and 4 bases from J, with 10 bases between. For the CDR3, the DNA is TGTGCCACCAGCAGAGATTATGCGGGAAATCAGCCCCAGCATTTT. This translates into CATSRDYAGNQPQHF.

This clone occurred a few times. The rearrangement uses TRBV5-1 and TRBJ1-2; 7 nucleotides align to TRBD1. Germline CDR1 SGHRS, CDR2 YFSETQ. The CDR3 is 15 amino acids. V trimming: 2 bases; J trimming: 7 bases; junction bases outside the gene matches: 11. The CDR3 nucleotides are TGCGCCAGCAGCTTAGGGGGCGTATTAACGAGTGGCTACACCTTC. Translation gives CASSLGGVLTSGYTF. The variable domain in full, with the rest retrieved from reference TRBV5-1 and TRBJ1-2, is KAGVTQTPRYLIKTRGQQVTLSCSPISGHRSVSWYQQTPGQGLQFLFEYFSETQRNKGNFPGRFSGRQFSNSRSEMNVSTLELGDSALYLCASSLGGVLTSGYTFGSGTRLTVV.

V is TRBV18 and J is TRBJ2-7; TRBD2 matches 10 bases. The J segment lost 3 bases and the V segment lost 4 bases, leaving 3 bases of the junction unmatched. Germline CDR1 is KGHSH and CDR2 is LQKENI. The CDR3 consists of 14 residues. CDR3 amino acids: CASSLSGGVYEQYF. The CDR3 coding sequence is TGTGCCAGCTCACTCAGCGGGGGGGTCTACGAGCAGTACTTC. Full variable domain (remainder filled in from reference TRBV18 and TRBJ2-7): NAGVMQNPRHLVRRRGQEARLRCSPMKGHSHVYWYRQLPEEGLKFMVYLQKENIIDESGMPKERFSAEFPKEGPSILRIQQVVRGDSAAYFCASSLSGGVYEQYFGPGTRLTVT.

The V call is TRBV7-3, the J call TRBJ2-3; unclear D gene. Per germline, CDR1 SGHTA and CDR2 FQGTGA. The CDR3 is 15 residues long. V lost 5 bases to trimming and J lost 0 bases, with 12 bases between them. CDR3 protein: CASSPTETSTDTQYF. In DNA form, the CDR3 reads TGTGCCAGCAGCCCCACTGAGACTAGCACAGATACGCAGTATTTT.

The chain joins TRBV12-5 to TRBJ1-1, with 8 positions matching TRBD1. Germline V lookup: CDR1 LGHNT, CDR2 FRNRAP. The CDR3 runs 15 residues. V was pared by 3 bases and J by 1 base, with 4 bases of the junction left unmatched. CDR3 DNA: TGTGCTAGTGGTTTTCAGGGGGCTCGGAACACTGAAGCTTTCTTT. It is translated as CASGFQGARNTEAFF.

The rearrangement uses TRBV4-1 and TRBJ2-7; 7 nucleotides agree with TRBD2. Germline lookup yields CDR1 MGHRA and CDR2 YSYEKL. The CDR3 has 15 residues. After removal of 2 bases from V and 4 bases from J, the junction contained 8 bases not matched to a gene. The CDR3: CASSQPPSGRYEQYF. In DNA, the CDR3 is TGCGCCAGCAGCCAACCCCCTAGCGGAAGGTACGAGCAGTACTTC.

The rearrangement uses TRBV25-1 and TRBJ1-2; maybe TRBD1 (6 bases). With 3 bases removed from V and 5 bases from J, the gap between germline ends came to 22 bases. CDR3 size: 17 residues. The germline V gene has CDR1 MGHDK and CDR2 SYGVNS. CDR3 DNA sequence: TGTGCCAGCAGTGATATTGGGGGGGCAGGGAGAAATTATGGCTACACCTTC. Protein: CASSDIGGAGRNYGYTF.

This chain joins TRBV5-1 and TRBJ2-1, with 8 positions matching TRBD2. The germline gives CDR1 SGHRS, CDR2 YFSETQ. V was pared by 1 base and J by 2 bases, with 5 bases of the junction left unmatched. The CDR3 spans 16 residues. This chain's CDR3 is CASSLLYGGAYNEQFF. CDR3 nucleotide sequence: TGCGCCAGCAGCTTGCTGTACGGGGGGGCCTACAATGAGCAGTTCTTC.

Only a few counts were recorded for this clone. This sequence joins TRBV5-8 and TRBJ2-7; no definite D call. Trimming removed 0 bases at V and 6 bases at J, with 13 bases between. In germline, CDR1 is SGHTS, CDR2 YDEGEE. CDR3 length equals 14 residues. CDR3 sequence reads: CASSLGPGSLEQYF. The CDR3 nucleotides read TGTGCCAGCAGCTTGGGCCCAGGCTCCCTCGAGCAGTACTTC.

The V gene is TRBV5-4, the J gene TRBJ2-4, with D maybe TRBD1 (6 bases). Germline CDR1 reads SGHNT; CDR2 reads YYREEE (reference sequence). The CDR3 covers 14 residues. The V end was cut by 7 bases, the J end by 0 bases, with 11 bases between. In DNA, the CDR3 is TGTGCCAGCGGGACAACGGGAGCCAAAAACATTCAGTACTTC. It translates to CASGTTGAKNIQYF. Full variable domain (remainder filled in from reference TRBV5-4 and TRBJ2-4): ETGVTQSPTHLIKTRGQQVTLRCSSQSGHNTVSWYQQALGQGPQFIFQYYREEENGRGNFPPRFSGLQFPNYSSELNVNALELDDSALYLCASGTTGAKNIQYFGAGTRLSVL.

The CDR3: CAISSGRSTDTQYF. The CDR3 DNA follows: TGTGCCATCAGTAGCGGGAGAAGCACAGATACGCAGTATTTT. The J gene is TRBJ2-3, the V gene TRBV10-3; 8 bases are shared with TRBD2. The length of the CDR3 is 14 residues. J gave up 0 bases and V 5 bases, and 1 base lay outside the gene matches. The V gene's germline CDR1 is ENHRY and CDR2 SYGVKD.

Only a few counts were recorded for this clone. This chain joins TRBV7-9 and TRBJ2-3, with D possibly TRBD2 on 5 matching bases. CDR3 size: 14 residues. Germline V lookup: CDR1 SEHNR, CDR2 FQNEAQ (reference sequence). The V and J ends lost 3 bases and 6 bases respectively, with 13 bases between them. CDR3 residues: CASSFGQAGDTQYF. For the CDR3, the DNA is TGTGCCAGCAGCTTCGGCCAGGCGGGTGATACGCAGTATTTT.

The gene calls are TRBV9 and TRBJ1-2, with D possibly being TRBD1 (5 bases). V was pared by 6 bases and J by 6 bases, with 15 bases between. CDR3 size: 13 residues. Germline V gives CDR1 SGDLS, CDR2 YYNGEE. The CDR3 reads CASNSGGVHGYTF. The CDR3, as DNA: TGTGCCAGCAACTCGGGGGGGGTGCATGGCTACACCTTC.

The chain employs TRBV7-2 and TRBJ1-1; no definite D call. Germline assignment: CDR1 SGHTA and CDR2 FQGNSA. With 1 base removed from V and 4 bases from J, the gap between germline ends came to 7 bases. CDR3 length: 13 amino acids. This chain's CDR3 is CASSLDWATEAFF. The CDR3 DNA is TGTGCCAGCAGCTTAGATTGGGCCACTGAAGCTTTCTTT. Full variable domain (outside the CDR3, taken from reference TRBV7-2 and TRBJ1-1): GAGVSQSPSNKVTEKGKDVELRCDPISGHTALYWYRQSLGQGLEFLIYFQGNSAPDKSGLPSDRFSAERTGGSVSTLTIQRTQQEDSAVYLCASSLDWATEAFFGQGTRLTVV.

This chain uses TRBV7-9 with TRBJ2-3, with 12 bases aligning to TRBD2. CDR3 length: 16 residues. Germline CDR1 reads SEHNR; CDR2 reads FQNEAQ (reference sequence). V lost 5 bases to trimming and J lost 2 bases; unmatched junction nucleotides: 5. CDR3 nucleotide sequence: TGTGCCAGCAGCATGACTAGCGGGGGAAACACAGATACGCAGTATTTT. Translation gives CASSMTSGGNTDTQYF.

The rearrangement joins TRBV19 to TRBJ2-2, with TRBD2 matching over 8 bases. This CDR3 region has 16 residues. The V and J ends lost 5 bases and 0 bases, in that order; junction bases with no gene match: 5. The germline CDR1 and CDR2 sequences are LNHDA and SQIVND (reference sequence). CDR3 coding DNA: TGTGCCAGTAGTTTCGGACTAGCTTCGAACACCGGGGAGCTGTTTTTT. This sequence encodes CASSFGLASNTGELFF.

The chain carries TRBV2 and TRBJ1-2, with 9 bases lining up with TRBD1. Germline trimming cut 6 bases from V and 7 bases from J; bases unmatched to any gene: 9. Germline V gene sequence: CDR1 SNHLY, CDR2 FYNNEI. The CDR3 extends over 14 amino acids. As DNA, the CDR3 is TGTGCCAGCAGCCCGACAGGGGGGTTTGGTGGCTACACCTTC. Translated: CASSPTGGFGGYTF.